What follows are 21 T cell receptor beta chains derived from one specimen sequenced in a study of CD4 T cells in relation to SARS-CoV-2 and coronaviruses. Unexposed donor CD4+ T cells date from about 2011-2018, before the COVID-19 pandemic. After around nine days of culture, CD4+ T cells were isolated. The table came from immunoSEQ multiplex PCR; TCRdb's copy has only in-frame clones and leaves some out. The repertoire includes about 31,000 clones, less than 80% of them detected once, and 9% to 15% sits in the top ten. Antigens for these TCRs are unknown. What was sequenced was CD4+ T cells from PBMCs, cultured in vitro. These TCRs come from a human donor in good health.

The chain recombines TRBV4-2 with TRBJ2-2, with 13 bases fitting TRBD2. Trimming removed 7 bases from V and 4 bases from J; junction bases left unmatched: 3. CDR1 is LGHNA and CDR2 is YNFKEQ in the germline V gene. There are 15 residues in the CDR3. CDR3 residues: CASTGLAGPTGELFF. The CDR3 nucleotides are TGTGCCAGCACGGGACTAGCGGGACCCACCGGGGAGCTGTTTTTT.

V and J are TRBV6-2 or TRBV6-3 and TRBJ1-4; the D is unclear. Germline V gene sequence: CDR1 MNHEY, CDR2 SVGEGT. CDR3 length: 12 amino acids. Trimming took 5 bases from V and 6 from J, leaving 7 bases between them. The CDR3 region is CASSRLHEKLFF. For the CDR3, the DNA is TGTGCCAGCAGTCGCCTTCATGAAAAACTGTTTTTT.

This sequence joins TRBV7-3 and TRBJ2-7; 7 bases agree with TRBD1. The V gene end was trimmed by 4 bases and the J gene end by 6 bases; junction bases not matched to a gene: 12. This CDR3 has 15 amino acids. The germline gives CDR1 SGHTA, CDR2 FQGTGA. Here the CDR3 DNA reads TGTGCCAGCAGCTACTCCGGGACAGACCCCTCCGAGCAGTACTTC. Its translation is CASSYSGTDPSEQYF.

The chain joins TRBV5-1 to TRBJ1-1; D might be TRBD1 (6 bases). Trimming removed 4 bases at V and 0 bases at J, with 16 bases between. This CDR3 region has 16 residues. CDR1 and CDR2 (germline): SGHRS, YFSETQ. CDR3 in amino acids: CASSLSVGGLNTEAFF. The CDR3 coding sequence is TGCGCCAGCAGCCTCTCCGTGGGGGGGCTGAACACTGAAGCTTTCTTT.

The genes are TRBV19 and TRBJ1-2, with D tentatively TRBD1 (5 bases). V lost 7 bases to trimming and J lost 4 bases, with 31 bases between them. Germline values: CDR1 LNHDA, CDR2 SQIVND (reference sequence). The CDR3 extends over 19 amino acids. The CDR3 coding sequence is TGTGCCAGTAATGCAGGCTTCTCCCCCGGGACCGCGACCAGCTATGGCTACACCTTC. As protein: CASNAGFSPGTATSYGYTF.

The rearrangement uses TRBV7-6 and TRBJ2-2; a weak D match, TRBD1 (6 bases). Germline loops: CDR1 SGHVS, CDR2 FNYEAQ. CDR3 length: 15 residues. Deletions cut 5 bases from V and 2 bases from J, with 12 bases between. The CDR3 DNA reads TGTGCCAGCAGCCCCCGACAGGTCAACACCGGGGAGCTGTTTTTT. Translating gives CASSPRQVNTGELFF.

V and J are TRBV6-5 and TRBJ2-3; 9 bases line up with TRBD2. This CDR3 comprises 16 residues. J was trimmed by 2 bases and V by 0 bases; bases with no gene match: 3. Germline assignment: CDR1 MNHEY and CDR2 SVGAGI. The CDR3 loop reads CASSYSGGRDTDTQYF. The CDR3 DNA reads as TGTGCCAGCAGTTACTCCGGCGGGAGGGACACAGATACGCAGTATTTT.

The rearrangement links TRBV2 to TRBJ1-2; D might be TRBD1 (5 bases). Deletions cut 0 bases from V and 5 bases from J, with 13 bases between. The CDR3 totals 15 residues. Germline V gene lookup returns CDR1 SNHLY and CDR2 FYNNEI. The CDR3 reads CASSEALQGAYGYTF. The CDR3 nucleotides read TGTGCCAGCAGTGAAGCGCTTCAAGGGGCGTATGGCTACACCTTC.

The chain employs TRBV6-5 and TRBJ1-3; D unresolved. V was trimmed by 1 base and J by 4 bases, leaving 8 bases between them. The CDR3 contains 14 residues. CDR1 is MNHEY and CDR2 is SVGAGI in the germline V gene. As DNA, the CDR3 is TGTGCCAGCAGTTACTTGGGTTCGGGAAACACCATATATTTT. It encodes CASSYLGSGNTIYF.

V gene TRBV6-5 combines with J gene TRBJ2-5; perhaps TRBD2 as D (7 bases). The CDR3 contains 15 residues. Trimming took off 7 bases at V and 5 bases at J, with 20 bases between the two ends. CDR1 and CDR2 from the germline V gene are MNHEY and SVGAGI. CDR3 sequence reads: CASTGGGPGLETQYF. The CDR3 region has the DNA TGTGCCAGCACCGGCGGGGGCCCCGGTTTGGAGACCCAGTACTTC.

The V and J genes are TRBV5-1 and TRBJ2-5, with 8 bases identical to TRBD2. V shed 3 bases and J 4 bases; nucleotides not matched to a gene: 8. The germline gives CDR1 SGHRS, CDR2 YFSETQ. This CDR3 spans 15 amino acids. In DNA, the CDR3 is TGCGCCAGCAGCTCCTCAAGCGGGGGTGGAGAGACCCAGTACTTC. Translation gives CASSSSSGGGETQYF.

The chain has TRBV7-2 and TRBJ1-1; a possible D gene is TRBD1 (6 bases). V gave up 6 bases and J gave up 2 bases, with 13 bases separating them. Germline CDR1 reads SGHTA; CDR2 reads FQGNSA. The CDR3 is made up of 14 amino acids. CDR3 amino acids: CASRQGHANTEAFF. The DNA of the CDR3 is TGTGCCAGCAGGCAGGGACACGCAAACACTGAAGCTTTCTTT. The full variable domain, its missing parts supplied by reference TRBV7-2 and TRBJ1-1, is GAGVSQSPSNKVTEKGKDVELRCDPISGHTALYWYRQSLGQGLEFLIYFQGNSAPDKSGLPSDRFSAERTGGSVSTLTIQRTQQEDSAVYLCASRQGHANTEAFFGQGTRLTVV.

The chain joins TRBV29-1 to TRBJ2-5; no clear D gene. Germline V gene lookup returns CDR1 SQVTM and CDR2 ANQGSEA. This CDR3 is built from 10 residues. Trimming cost V 1 base and J 8 bases, with 5 bases left between them. The CDR3 here is CSVEGPTQYF. The CDR3 bases are TGCAGCGTTGAAGGGCCAACCCAGTACTTC.

This sequence joins TRBV27 and TRBJ2-1; D is perhaps TRBD2 (6 bases). The CDR3 covers 13 residues. Trimming shortened V by 8 bases and J by 8 bases, and 16 bases separated the two germline ends. In germline, CDR1 is MNHEY, CDR2 SMNVEV (reference sequence). CDR3 protein: CASGREWADEQFF. CDR3 in DNA: TGTGCCAGCGGACGGGAGTGGGCCGATGAGCAGTTCTTC.

The V call is TRBV13, the J call TRBJ2-7; 8 nucleotides line up with TRBD1. The CDR3 contains 19 residues. V shed 5 bases and J 3 bases; nucleotides not matched to a gene: 21. CDR1 is PRHDT and CDR2 is FYEKMQ in the germline V gene (reference sequence). The CDR3 bases are TGTGCCAGCAGCCCCGACAGGGGCCTCACCTCCATACCTCACTACGAGCAGTACTTC. Amino acids: CASSPDRGLTSIPHYEQYF.

J is TRBJ2-3 and V is TRBV6-5, with 10 bases lining up with TRBD2. There are 15 residues in the CDR3. Germline V gene sequence: CDR1 MNHEY, CDR2 SVGAGI. The J segment lost 0 bases and the V segment lost 5 bases, leaving 2 bases of the junction unmatched. The chain's CDR3 is CASSPTSGSTDTQYF. The CDR3 region has the DNA TGTGCCAGCAGTCCGACTAGCGGGAGCACAGATACGCAGTATTTT.

The CDR3 bases are TGTGCCAGCAGCGGGAGGGACATAGCAGATACGCAGTATTTT. Translation gives CASSGRDIADTQYF. The rearrangement links TRBV9 to TRBJ2-3; D possibly uses TRBD1 or TRBD2 (6 bases each). V was pared by 3 bases and J by 4 bases, with 12 bases between. This CDR3 has 14 amino acids. CDR1 SGDLS and CDR2 YYNGEE come from the germline V gene.

The rearrangement links TRBV7-2 to TRBJ2-6; no clear D gene. This CDR3 region has 15 residues. Trimming cost V 5 bases and J 0 bases, with 8 bases left between them. The germline gives CDR1 SGHTA, CDR2 FQGNSA. The CDR3 DNA reads as TGTGCCAGCAGCCCCCAGTCCTCTGGGGCCAACGTCCTGACTTTC. Translation gives CASSPQSSGANVLTF.

The chain carries TRBV3-1 (or the pseudogene TRBV3-2) and TRBJ2-7; D ambiguous. Trimming pared 4 bases from V and 0 bases from J, leaving 13 bases between. From germline, CDR1 is LGHDT and CDR2 YNNKEL (reference sequence). The CDR3 loop spans 15 amino acids. The CDR3 DNA follows: TGTGCCAGCAGCCTCACCCCACAGCACTCCTACGAGCAGTACTTC. Its translation is CASSLTPQHSYEQYF.

DNA for the CDR3: TGCAGCGTTGAAGTAGGCCGGGGAGAGCTGTTTTTT. Translation gives CSVEVGRGELFF. This chain connects TRBV29-1 to TRBJ2-2; TRBD2 is a possible D gene (5 bases). V was clipped by 1 base and J by 11 bases, with 11 bases between them. Germline-derived CDR1 and CDR2 are SQVTM and ANQGSEA. This CDR3 has 12 residues.

The rearrangement uses TRBV19 and TRBJ2-3; 14 nucleotides match TRBD2. With 6 bases clipped from V and 0 bases from J, the junction kept 11 bases outside the gene matches. The CDR3 contains 19 residues. In germline, CDR1 is LNHDA, CDR2 SQIVND (reference sequence). The CDR3 nucleotides are TGTGCCAGTAGCACCATCGGACTAGCGGGAGGCCCAAGCACAGATACGCAGTATTTT. It specifies CASSTIGLAGGPSTDTQYF.